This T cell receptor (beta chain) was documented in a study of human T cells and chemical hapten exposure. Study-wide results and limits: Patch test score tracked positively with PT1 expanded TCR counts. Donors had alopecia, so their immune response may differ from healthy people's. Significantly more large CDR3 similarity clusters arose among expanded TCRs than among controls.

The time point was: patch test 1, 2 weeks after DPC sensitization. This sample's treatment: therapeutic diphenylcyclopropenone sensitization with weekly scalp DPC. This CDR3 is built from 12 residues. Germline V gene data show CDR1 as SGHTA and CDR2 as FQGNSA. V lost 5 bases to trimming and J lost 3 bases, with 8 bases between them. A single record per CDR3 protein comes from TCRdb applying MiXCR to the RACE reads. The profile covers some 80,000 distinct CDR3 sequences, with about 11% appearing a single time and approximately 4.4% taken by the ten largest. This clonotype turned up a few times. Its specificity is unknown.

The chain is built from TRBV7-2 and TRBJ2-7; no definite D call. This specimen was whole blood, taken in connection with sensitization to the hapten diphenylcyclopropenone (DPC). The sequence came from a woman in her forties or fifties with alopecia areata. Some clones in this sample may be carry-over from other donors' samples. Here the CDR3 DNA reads TGTGCCAGCAGCAGACTGAACTACGAGCAGTACTTC. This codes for CASSRLNYEQYF. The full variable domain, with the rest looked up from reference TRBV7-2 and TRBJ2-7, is GAGVSQSPSNKVTEKGKDVELRCDPISGHTALYWYRQSLGQGLEFLIYFQGNSAPDKSGLPSDRFSAERTGGSVSTLTIQRTQQEDSAVYLCASSRLNYEQYFGPGTRLTVT.